This TCR beta chain is from a study of T cells in Graves' hyperthyroidism and ophthalmopathy. Study at large: The authors collected peripheral blood at initial diagnosis, before any treatment.

Amplification yielded TCR beta CDR3 regions, with RNA transcripts as the source. TCR CDR3 underwent first-round RT-PCR with the HTBI primer set. TCRdb reprocessed the multiplex PCR reads via MiXCR and lists one record per CDR3 protein. The table records some 180,000 distinct CDR3 sequences, approximately 15% of them present only once. Among the patients, aged 18 to 65, hyperthyroidism was newly diagnosed and had lasted under 2 months. The study left out patients who had uncontrolled infection, other autoimmune disease, pregnancy or lactation. Clinicians diagnosed patients from clinical symptoms, serum thyroxine and TRAb, thyroid ultrasound and orbital computed tomography. Trimming at V came to 4 bases and at J to 5 bases, leaving 6 bases not matched to a gene. Looked up from germline, CDR1 is SGHDT and CDR2 is YYEEEE. This CDR3 has 14 amino acids. This clonotype was seen a few times.

The sample comprised blood. The chain links TRBV5-6 to TRBJ2-7, with 10 bases lining up with TRBD1. The TCR originated in a woman between 45 and 65 years old with Graves' hyperthyroidism. Here the CDR3 reads CASSTGTGVNEQYF. The CDR3 DNA follows: TGTGCCAGCAGCACCGGGACAGGGGTGAACGAGCAGTACTTC.